This T cell receptor beta chain was profiled in a study of blood T cell repertoires in COVID-19 (dated by TCRdb to the early 2020s). With respect to the entire study: The collaborator samples originated in the United States, Italy and Spain and spanned the acute and convalescent phases of COVID-19. The repertoires were made available in a free public database intended to serve as a resource for research on the immune response to SARS-CoV-2. The samples were drawn from two sources: the first 160 participants of the ongoing ImmuneRACE study, and over 1,000 subjects contributed by 6 global collaborators. HLA class I and class II types, where available, came from metadata supplied by the sample provider rather than from assay-based typing. Deeply sampled blood TCRbeta repertoires from subjects exposed to, actively infected with, or recovered from COVID-19 were included in the dataset. The sample metadata nearly always contained a de-identified subject ID, COVID-19 status, age in years and sex. The material from the prospective study consisted of cDNA or gDNA derived from T cells, B-cell-depleted T cells, or PBMCs.

TCRbeta CDR3 regions were amplified from genomic DNA using the immunoSEQ Assay, a bias-controlled multiplex PCR. As for the original processing: The number of nucleated cells in each sample was estimated from the amplification of reference gene primers within the assay. To quantify the absolute abundance of each unique TCRbeta CDR3 rearrangement, sequence reads were collapsed and filtered. Productive Simpson clonality was computed per sample as the square root of Simpson's diversity index over productive rearrangements. This is the immuneACCESS table as TCRdb keeps it, with only in-frame sequences that have V and J called. A part of the clones is gone; compared with another copy, unresolved V genes explain less than half, and the rest is unexplained. V, J and clone size are taken as reported in that table, and D and trimming were inferred from the DNA itself. Across this sample there are approximately 20,000 clones, with 90% to 95% seen only once. The ten largest account for roughly 4.3% of the sample.

As regards this clone: Its antigen has not been determined. No base quality information exists; no much larger clone differs at one position.

Each collaborating institution followed its own protocols to collect whole blood in K2EDTA tubes. For TCRbeta analysis, collaborator samples were shipped as frozen whole blood, as isolated PBMCs, or as DNA extracted from either sample type. Paper-wide results and their limitations: Clinical and demographic metadata were provided uncurated, with the amount varying by source and participant.

The junction shows trimming of 5 bases on V and 4 bases on J, and the gene matches do not reach 3 bases of it. CDR1 and CDR2 are drawn from the germline V gene: MDHEN, SYDVKM. Reading from cysteine to phenylalanine, the CDR3 counts 13 amino acids. The kept DNA is CDR3 alone, 39 bases in frame from the first base. In this chain, TRBV28 is recombined with TRBJ1-2; TRBD1 lines up with 8 middle nucleotides. The sample was peripheral blood. This TCR was recovered from a woman aged 50 to 60 with active COVID-19. The DNA sequence is as follows: TGTGCCAGCAGTCCCACAGGGGGCTATGGCTACACCTTC. This encodes CASSPTGGYGYTF.